One and the same sample provided the 10 T cell receptor beta chains below, sequenced in a study of identical twins. TCRdb ran MiXCR on the 5' RACE reads and lists one entry per CDR3 protein. The sample consists of 250,000 to 350,000 distinct CDR3 sequences, more than 6.5% of them appearing once. A further study also used this sample, focusing on yellow fever vaccine responses in identical twins.

Specimen: memory (CD45RO+) T cells sorted from blood. These receptors were taken from a woman aged 18 to 35 in good health.

This clonotype was found many times. The V and J genes are TRBV24-1 and TRBJ2-3, with 7 bases that match TRBD2. J was trimmed by 2 bases and V by 6 bases; bases with no gene match: 7. This CDR3 has 15 amino acids. CDR1 and CDR2 from the germline V gene are KGHDR and SFDVKD. CDR3 DNA sequence: TGTGCCACCAGTAGCAGCGGGATCCACACAGATACGCAGTATTTT. It translates to CATSSSGIHTDTQYF.

This clonotype was counted at least ten times. The chain employs TRBV15 and TRBJ2-5, with a weak D call TRBD1 (6 bases). The CDR3 consists of 15 residues. Germline V lookup: CDR1 LNHNV, CDR2 YYDKDF (reference sequence). Trimming shortened V by 0 bases and J by 5 bases, and 13 bases separated the two germline ends. CDR3 in DNA: TGTGCCACCAGCAGAGACCCAACAGGGCTCGAGACCCAGTACTTC. It specifies CATSRDPTGLETQYF.

There are many counts of this clonotype. The chain couples TRBV5-6 to TRBJ2-7; 11 bases are shared with TRBD1. The V and J ends lost 3 bases and 4 bases, in that order; junction bases with no gene match: 0. The CDR3 loop spans 13 amino acids. Germline values: CDR1 SGHDT, CDR2 YYEEEE. CDR3 in amino acids: CASSWDRGYEQYF. The CDR3 DNA follows: TGTGCCAGCAGCTGGGACAGGGGGTACGAGCAGTACTTC.

V gene TRBV12-3 or TRBV12-4 combines with J gene TRBJ2-7; D might be TRBD1 (6 bases). V shed 3 bases and J shed 6 bases, with 12 bases lying between them. The CDR3 runs 13 residues. CDR3 coding DNA: TGTGCCAGCAGTTTGCAGGGGCAGTCCGAGCAGTACGTC. It codes for CASSLQGQSEQYV.

This clonotype was recorded at least ten times. The chain recombines TRBV6-5 with TRBJ2-1; 7 bases match TRBD2. There are 16 residues in the CDR3. V was pared by 0 bases and J by 5 bases, with 7 bases of the junction left unmatched. Germline V gene sequence: CDR1 MNHEY, CDR2 SVGAGI. CDR3 amino acids: CASSYSMGLRDNEQFF. CDR3 DNA sequence: TGTGCCAGCAGTTACTCGATGGGACTACGGGACAATGAGCAGTTCTTC.

The chain carries TRBV21-1 and TRBJ1-5. TRBV21-1 counts as a pseudogene. The CDR3 extends over 12 amino acids. The CDR3 loop reads CASPISSQPQHF. The CDR3 nucleotides read TGTGCCAGTCCTATTTCCTCCCAGCCCCAGCATTTT.

Only a few counts were recorded for this clonotype. The chain has TRBV15 and TRBJ1-2; D is ambiguous. The CDR3 is 15 amino acids. Trimming stripped 3 bases from V and 4 bases from J, with 15 bases between. Germline CDR1 LNHNV, CDR2 YYDKDF (reference sequence). CDR3 sequence (DNA): TGTGCCACCAGCAGGGAGAGAGGGCTCGGCTATGGCTACACCTTC. Translation: CATSRERGLGYGYTF.

The sample holds a few counts of this clonotype. The chain carries TRBV15 and TRBJ1-1; D ambiguous. This CDR3 is 13 amino acids long. CDR1 is LNHNV and CDR2 is YYDKDF in the germline V gene (reference sequence). V lost 0 bases and J lost 7, with 9 bases in between. The CDR3 is CATSRDPLGEAFF. The CDR3 DNA reads as TGTGCCACCAGCAGAGATCCTTTAGGTGAAGCTTTCTTT.

This clonotype was observed a few times. The rearrangement uses TRBV3-1 and TRBJ2-2; 8 nucleotides agree with TRBD1. The J segment lost 2 bases and the V segment lost 3 bases, leaving 2 bases of the junction unmatched. Germline V CDR1 and CDR2: LGHDT, YNNKEL (reference sequence). The CDR3 is 15 amino acids. DNA of the CDR3: TGTGCCAGCAGCCAGGGACAGGTCAACACCGGGGAGCTGTTTTTT. Translating gives CASSQGQVNTGELFF. Full variable domain (remainder filled in from reference TRBV3-1 and TRBJ2-2): DTAVSQTPKYLVTQMGNDKSIKCEQNLGHDTMYWYKQDSKKFLKIMFSYNNKELIINETVPNRFSPKSPDKAHLNLHINSLELGDSAVYFCASSQGQVNTGELFFGEGSRLTVL.

A few counts support this clonotype. CDR3 sequence reads: CASSFFGNTIYF. Here the CDR3 DNA reads TGTGCCAGCAGTTTCTTTGGAAACACCATATATTTT. The chain combines TRBV12-3 or TRBV12-4 with TRBJ1-3, with no clear D. V dropped 3 bases and J dropped 3 bases, with 3 bases sitting between them. The CDR3 spans 12 residues.